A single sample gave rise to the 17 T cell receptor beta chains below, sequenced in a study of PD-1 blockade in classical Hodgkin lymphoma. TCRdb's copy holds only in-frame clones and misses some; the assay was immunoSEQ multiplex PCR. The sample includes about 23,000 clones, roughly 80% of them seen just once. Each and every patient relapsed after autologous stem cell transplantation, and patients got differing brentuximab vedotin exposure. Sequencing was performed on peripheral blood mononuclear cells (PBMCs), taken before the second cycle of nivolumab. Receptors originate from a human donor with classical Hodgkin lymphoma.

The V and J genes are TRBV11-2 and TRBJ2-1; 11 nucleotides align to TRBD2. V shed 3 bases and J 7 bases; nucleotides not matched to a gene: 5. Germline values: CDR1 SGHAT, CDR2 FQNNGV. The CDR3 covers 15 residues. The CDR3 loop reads CASSFLRLAGNEQFF. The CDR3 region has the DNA TGTGCCAGCAGCTTCCTACGACTAGCGGGAAATGAGCAGTTCTTC.

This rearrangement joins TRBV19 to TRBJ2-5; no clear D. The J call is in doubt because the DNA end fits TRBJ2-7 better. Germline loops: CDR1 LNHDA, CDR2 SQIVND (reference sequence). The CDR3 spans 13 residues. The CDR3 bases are TGTGCCAGTAGTATAGGGTCCCCCTACGAGCAGTACTTC. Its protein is CASSIGSPYEQYF.

The CDR3 loop reads CASSTWGNYQPQHF. The DNA of the CDR3 is TGTGCCAGCAGCACCTGGGGGAATTATCAGCCCCAGCATTTT. The rearrangement joins TRBV5-6 to TRBJ1-5; D may be TRBD1 (5 bases). The CDR3 extends over 14 amino acids. The germline V gene has CDR1 SGHDT and CDR2 YYEEEE. The V end lost 4 bases, the J end lost 5 bases, and 13 bases lay between the germline ends.

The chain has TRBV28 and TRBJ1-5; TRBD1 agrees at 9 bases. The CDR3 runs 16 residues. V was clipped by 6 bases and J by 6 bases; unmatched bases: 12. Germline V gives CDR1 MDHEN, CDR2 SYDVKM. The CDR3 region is CASRAKTGGKSQPQHF. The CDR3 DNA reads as TGTGCCAGCAGGGCGAAGACAGGGGGTAAGAGTCAGCCCCAGCATTTT.

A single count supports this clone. The CDR3: CASSSLGGGEQYF. DNA of the CDR3: TGTGCCAGCAGCTCCTTGGGTGGGGGTGAGCAGTACTTC. The chain joins TRBV7-3 to TRBJ2-7; D might be TRBD1 or TRBD2, each matching 5 bases. The CDR3 length is 13 residues. CDR1 SGHTA and CDR2 FQGTGA come from the germline V gene. V was clipped by 4 bases and J by 7 bases, with 14 bases between them.

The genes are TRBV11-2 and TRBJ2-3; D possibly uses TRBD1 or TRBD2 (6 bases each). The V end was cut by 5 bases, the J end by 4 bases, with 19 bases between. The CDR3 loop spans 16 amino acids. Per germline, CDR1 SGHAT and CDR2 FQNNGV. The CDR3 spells CASSLWGAESSDTQYF. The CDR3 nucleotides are TGTGCCAGCAGCCTCTGGGGGGCCGAATCTTCAGATACGCAGTATTTT.

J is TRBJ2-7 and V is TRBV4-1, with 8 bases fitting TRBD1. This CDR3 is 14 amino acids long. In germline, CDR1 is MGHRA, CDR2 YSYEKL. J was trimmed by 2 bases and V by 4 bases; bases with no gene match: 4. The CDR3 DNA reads TGCGCCAGCAGCCGGACAGGGTCCCCCTACGAGCAGTACTTC. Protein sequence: CASSRTGSPYEQYF.

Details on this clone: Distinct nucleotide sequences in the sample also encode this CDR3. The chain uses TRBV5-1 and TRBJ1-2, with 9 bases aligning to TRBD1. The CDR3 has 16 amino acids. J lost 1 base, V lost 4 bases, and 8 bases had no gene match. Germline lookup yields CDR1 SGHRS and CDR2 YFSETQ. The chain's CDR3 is CASSPEGTGINYGYTF. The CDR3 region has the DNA TGCGCCAGCAGCCCAGAAGGGACAGGGATTAACTATGGCTACACCTTC.

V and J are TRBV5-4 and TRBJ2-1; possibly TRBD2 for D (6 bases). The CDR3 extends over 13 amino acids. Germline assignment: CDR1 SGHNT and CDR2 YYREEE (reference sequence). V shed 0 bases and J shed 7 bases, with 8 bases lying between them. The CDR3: CASSLAAGNEQFF. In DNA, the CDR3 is TGTGCCAGCAGCTTGGCGGCGGGGAATGAGCAGTTCTTC.

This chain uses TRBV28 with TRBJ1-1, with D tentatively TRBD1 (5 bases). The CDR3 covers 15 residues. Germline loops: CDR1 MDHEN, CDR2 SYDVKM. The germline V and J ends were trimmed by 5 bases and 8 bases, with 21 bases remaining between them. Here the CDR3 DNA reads TGTGCCAGCAGTACCCTCGACAGAGGTACCCCCGAAGCTTTCTTT. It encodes CASSTLDRGTPEAFF.

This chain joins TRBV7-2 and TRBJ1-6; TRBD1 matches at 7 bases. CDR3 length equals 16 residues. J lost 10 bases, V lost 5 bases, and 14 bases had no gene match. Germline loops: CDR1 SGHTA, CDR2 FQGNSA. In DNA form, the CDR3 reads TGTGCCAGCAGCCCCGTACAGACAGGGAAGAGCTCACCCCTCCACTTT. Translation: CASSPVQTGKSSPLHF.

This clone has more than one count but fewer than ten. CDR3 loop: CASSDREVQPQHF. In nucleotides, the CDR3 is TGTGCCAGCAGTGACAGGGAGGTTCAGCCCCAGCATTTT. The genes are TRBV6-1 and TRBJ1-5; D possibly corresponds to TRBD1 (5 bases). V shed 3 bases and J shed 6 bases, with 9 bases lying between them. The germline V gene encodes CDR1 MNHNS and CDR2 SASEGT. The CDR3 covers 13 residues.

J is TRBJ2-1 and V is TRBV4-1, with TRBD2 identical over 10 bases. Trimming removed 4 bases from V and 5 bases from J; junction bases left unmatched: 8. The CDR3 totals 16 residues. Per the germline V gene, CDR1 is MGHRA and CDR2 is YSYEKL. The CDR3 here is CASSRISGGPNNEQFF. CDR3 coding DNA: TGCGCCAGCAGCCGTATTAGCGGGGGGCCAAACAATGAGCAGTTCTTC.

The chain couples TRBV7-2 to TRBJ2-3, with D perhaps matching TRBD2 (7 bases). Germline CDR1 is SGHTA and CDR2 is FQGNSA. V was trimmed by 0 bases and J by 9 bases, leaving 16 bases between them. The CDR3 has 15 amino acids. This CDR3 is CASSLAGGLWKTQYF. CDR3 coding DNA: TGTGCCAGCAGCTTAGCGGGGGGGCTTTGGAAGACGCAGTATTTT.

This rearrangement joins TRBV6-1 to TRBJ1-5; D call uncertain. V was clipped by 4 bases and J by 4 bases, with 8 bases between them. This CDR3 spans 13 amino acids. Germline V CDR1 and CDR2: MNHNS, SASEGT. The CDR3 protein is CASSVSENQPQHF. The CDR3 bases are TGTGCCAGCAGTGTTTCAGAAAATCAGCCCCAGCATTTT.

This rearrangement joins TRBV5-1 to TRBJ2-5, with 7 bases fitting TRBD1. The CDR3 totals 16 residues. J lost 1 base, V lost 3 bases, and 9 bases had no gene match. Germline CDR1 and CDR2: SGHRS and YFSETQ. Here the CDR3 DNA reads TGCGCCAGCAGCTGGCGGCGGACAGGAGGCCAAGAGACCCAGTACTTC. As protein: CASSWRRTGGQETQYF.

CDR3 protein: CASSRVTSPDAEQYF. The CDR3 bases are TGTGCCAGCAGTCGTGTGACTAGCCCCGACGCCGAGCAGTACTTC. V is TRBV6-1 and J is TRBJ2-7; TRBD2 matches at 7 bases. This CDR3 is 15 amino acids long. With 5 bases clipped from V and 6 bases from J, the junction kept 13 bases outside the gene matches. Germline V gene lookup returns CDR1 MNHNS and CDR2 SASEGT.